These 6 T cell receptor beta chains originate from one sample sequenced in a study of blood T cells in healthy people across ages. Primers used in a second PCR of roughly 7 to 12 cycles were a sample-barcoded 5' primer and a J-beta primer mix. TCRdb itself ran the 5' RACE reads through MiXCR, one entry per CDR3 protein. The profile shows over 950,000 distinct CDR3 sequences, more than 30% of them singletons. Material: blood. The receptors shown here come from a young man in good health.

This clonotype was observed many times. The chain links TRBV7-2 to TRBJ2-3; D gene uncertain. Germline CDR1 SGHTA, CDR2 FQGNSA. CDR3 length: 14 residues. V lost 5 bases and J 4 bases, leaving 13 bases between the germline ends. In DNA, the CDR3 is TGTGCCAGCAGCCCTAGAATCAGTTCAGATACGCAGTATTTT. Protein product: CASSPRISSDTQYF.

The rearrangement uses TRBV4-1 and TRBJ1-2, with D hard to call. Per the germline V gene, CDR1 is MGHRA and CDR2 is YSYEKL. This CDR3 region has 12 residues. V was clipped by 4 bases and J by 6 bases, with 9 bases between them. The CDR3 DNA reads TGCGCCAGCAGCCTCGGATCCAATGGCTACACCTTC. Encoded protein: CASSLGSNGYTF.

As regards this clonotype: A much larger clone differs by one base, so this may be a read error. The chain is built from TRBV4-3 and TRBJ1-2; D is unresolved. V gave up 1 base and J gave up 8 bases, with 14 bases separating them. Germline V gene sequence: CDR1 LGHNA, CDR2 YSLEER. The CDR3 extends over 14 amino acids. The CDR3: CASSQGASVYGYTF. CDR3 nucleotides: TGCGCCAGCAGCCAAGGGGCGTCAGTATACGGCTACACCTTC.

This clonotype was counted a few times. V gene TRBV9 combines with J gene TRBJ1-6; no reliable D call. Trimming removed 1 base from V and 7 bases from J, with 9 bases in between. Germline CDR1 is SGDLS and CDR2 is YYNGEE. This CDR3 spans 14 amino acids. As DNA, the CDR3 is TGTGCCAGCAGCGTATCAGAGAGGAATTCACCCCTCCACTTT. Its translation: CASSVSERNSPLHF.

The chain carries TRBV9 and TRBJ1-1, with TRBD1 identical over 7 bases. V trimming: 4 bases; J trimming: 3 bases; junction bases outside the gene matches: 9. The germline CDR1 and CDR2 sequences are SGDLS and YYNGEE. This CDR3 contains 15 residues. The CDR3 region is CASSPFDRDDTEAFF. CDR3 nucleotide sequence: TGTGCCAGCAGCCCCTTCGACAGGGACGACACTGAAGCTTTCTTT. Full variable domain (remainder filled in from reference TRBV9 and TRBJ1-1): DSGVTQTPKHLITATGQRVTLRCSPRSGDLSVYWYQQSLDQGLQFLIQYYNGEERAKGNILERFSAQQFPDLHSELNLSSLELGDSALYFCASSPFDRDDTEAFFGQGTRLTVV.

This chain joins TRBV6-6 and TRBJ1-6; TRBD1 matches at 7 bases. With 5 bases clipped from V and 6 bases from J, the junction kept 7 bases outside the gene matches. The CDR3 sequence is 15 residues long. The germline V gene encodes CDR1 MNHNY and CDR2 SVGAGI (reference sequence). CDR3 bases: TGTGCCAGCAGTAACCCGACAGGGCCTAATTCACCCCTCCACTTT. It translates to CASSNPTGPNSPLHF.